This entry lists 2 T cell receptor beta chains sequenced from one sample in a study of blood T cell repertoires in COVID-19. This table comes from immunoSEQ multiplex PCR, and its TCRdb copy is limited to in-frame clones, with some not included. Of fewer than 400,000 clones listed, roughly nine tenths are singletons. The sample consisted of PBMCs or T cells enriched from blood (not recorded which). The receptors come from a woman aged 25 to 39 who had recovered from COVID-19.

The CDR3 is CASSLTTNTGELFF. CDR3 in DNA: TGTGCCAGCAGTTTAACTACGAACACCGGGGAGCTGTTTTTT. The rearrangement uses TRBV28 and TRBJ2-2; no clear D gene. Looked up from germline, CDR1 is MDHEN and CDR2 is SYDVKM. This CDR3 contains 14 residues. V gave up 2 bases and J gave up 0 bases, with 4 bases separating them.

CDR3 nucleotides: TGTGCCAGCAGCCCCCGACAGGGTTCCCTCTCCTACGAGCAGTACTTC. Residues: CASSPRQGSLSYEQYF. The chain combines TRBV9 with TRBJ2-7; 7 bases align to TRBD1. Unmatched junction bases numbered 10, after V lost 4 bases and J lost 0 bases. The CDR3 is made up of 16 amino acids. Germline lookup yields CDR1 SGDLS and CDR2 YYNGEE.